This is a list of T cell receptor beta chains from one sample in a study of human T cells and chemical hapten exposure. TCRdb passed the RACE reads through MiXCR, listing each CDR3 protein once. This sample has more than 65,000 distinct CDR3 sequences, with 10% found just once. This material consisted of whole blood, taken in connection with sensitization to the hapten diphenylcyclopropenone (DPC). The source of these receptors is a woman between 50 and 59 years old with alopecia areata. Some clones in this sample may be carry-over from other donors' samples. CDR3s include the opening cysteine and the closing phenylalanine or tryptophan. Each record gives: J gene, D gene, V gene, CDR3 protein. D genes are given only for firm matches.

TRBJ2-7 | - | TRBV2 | CASSESVQAGYEQYF
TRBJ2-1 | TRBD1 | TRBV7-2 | CASIRGQGAYNEQFF
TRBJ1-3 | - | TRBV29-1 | CSALRDSGNTIYF
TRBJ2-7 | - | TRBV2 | CASSEGRLRSYEQYF
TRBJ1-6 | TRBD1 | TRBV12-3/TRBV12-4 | CASRGQGDYNSPLHF
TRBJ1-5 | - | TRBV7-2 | CASSLDHDQPQHF
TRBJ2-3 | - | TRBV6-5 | CASSYGVTQYF
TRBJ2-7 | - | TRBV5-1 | CASSFSDGYEQYF
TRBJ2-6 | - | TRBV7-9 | CASSLDGRQPGGANVLTF
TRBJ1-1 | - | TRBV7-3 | CASSPSGYTEAFF
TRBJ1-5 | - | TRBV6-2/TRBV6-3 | CASSLLHPGDQPQHF
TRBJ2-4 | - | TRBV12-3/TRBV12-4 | CASSLAVKVDAKNIQYF
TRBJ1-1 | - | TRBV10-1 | CASTSGGPTEAFF
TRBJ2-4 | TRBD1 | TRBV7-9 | CASSEGTGGRAKNIQYF
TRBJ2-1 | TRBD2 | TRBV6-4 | CASSERASGSPGREQFF
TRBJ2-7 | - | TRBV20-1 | CSARVMGARPYEQYF
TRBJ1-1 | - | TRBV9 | CASSVDSVTEAFF
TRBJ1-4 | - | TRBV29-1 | CSVGAGREKLFF
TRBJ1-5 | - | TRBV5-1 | CASSLGVGSYQPQHF
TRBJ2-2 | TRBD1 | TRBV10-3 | CAISESQGSWTGELFF
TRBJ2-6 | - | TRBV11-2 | CASSLASSGANVLTF
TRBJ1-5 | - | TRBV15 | CATSIQTGPSQPQHF
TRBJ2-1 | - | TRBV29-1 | CTFGNNEQFF